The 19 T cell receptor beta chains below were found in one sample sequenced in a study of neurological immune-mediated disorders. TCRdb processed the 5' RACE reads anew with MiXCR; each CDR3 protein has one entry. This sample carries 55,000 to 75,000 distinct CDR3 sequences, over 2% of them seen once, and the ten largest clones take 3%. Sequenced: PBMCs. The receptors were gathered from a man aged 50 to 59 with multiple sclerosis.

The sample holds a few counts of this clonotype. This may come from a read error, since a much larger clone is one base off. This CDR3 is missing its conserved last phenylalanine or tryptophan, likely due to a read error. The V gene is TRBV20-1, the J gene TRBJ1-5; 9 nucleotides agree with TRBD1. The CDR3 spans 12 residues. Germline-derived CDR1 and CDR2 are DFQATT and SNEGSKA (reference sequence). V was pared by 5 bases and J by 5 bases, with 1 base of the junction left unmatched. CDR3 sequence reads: CSARTGDQPQHC. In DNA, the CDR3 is TGCAGTGCTCGGACAGGGGATCAGCCCCAGCATTGT.

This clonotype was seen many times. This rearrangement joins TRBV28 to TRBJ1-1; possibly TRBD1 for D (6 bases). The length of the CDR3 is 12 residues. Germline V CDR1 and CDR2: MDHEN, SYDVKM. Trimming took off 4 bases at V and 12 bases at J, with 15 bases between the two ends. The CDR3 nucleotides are TGTGCCAGCAGTTCAACAGGGAAGTTGCCTTTCTTT. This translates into CASSSTGKLPFF.

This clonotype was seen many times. CDR3 sequence (DNA): TGCGCCAGCAGCTTGGCCCCGTTTGGGAGCGAGCAGTACTTC. It is translated as CASSLAPFGSEQYF. V gene TRBV5-1 combines with J gene TRBJ2-7; the D gene is possibly TRBD2 (5 bases). CDR1 and CDR2 (germline): SGHRS, YFSETQ. The V end was cut by 0 bases, the J end by 6 bases, with 13 bases between. The CDR3 consists of 14 residues.

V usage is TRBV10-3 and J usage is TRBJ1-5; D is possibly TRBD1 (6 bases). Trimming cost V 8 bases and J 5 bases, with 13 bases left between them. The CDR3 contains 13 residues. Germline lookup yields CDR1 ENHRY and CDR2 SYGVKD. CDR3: CAIATGIDQPQHF. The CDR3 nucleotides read TGTGCCATCGCCACAGGGATTGATCAGCCCCAGCATTTT.

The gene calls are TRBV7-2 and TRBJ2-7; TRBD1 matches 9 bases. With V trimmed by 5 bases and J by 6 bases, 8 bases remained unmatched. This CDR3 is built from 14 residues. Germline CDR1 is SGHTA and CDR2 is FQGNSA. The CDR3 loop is CASSVYRGLIEQYF. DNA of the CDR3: TGTGCCAGCAGCGTCTACAGGGGGCTGATCGAGCAGTACTTC.

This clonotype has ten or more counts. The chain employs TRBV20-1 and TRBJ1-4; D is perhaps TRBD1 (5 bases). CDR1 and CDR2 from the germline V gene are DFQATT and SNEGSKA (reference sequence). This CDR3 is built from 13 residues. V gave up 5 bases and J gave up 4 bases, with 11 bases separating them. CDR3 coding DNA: TGCAGTGCTCCAGGGCCGCTTAATGAAAAACTGTTTTTT. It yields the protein CSAPGPLNEKLFF.

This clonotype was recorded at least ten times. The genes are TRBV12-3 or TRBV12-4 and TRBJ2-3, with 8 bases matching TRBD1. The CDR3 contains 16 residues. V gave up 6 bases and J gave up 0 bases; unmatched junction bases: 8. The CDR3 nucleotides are TGTGCCAGCAGATACCTCAGGGGGCGAAGCACAGATACGCAGTATTTT. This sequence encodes CASRYLRGRSTDTQYF.

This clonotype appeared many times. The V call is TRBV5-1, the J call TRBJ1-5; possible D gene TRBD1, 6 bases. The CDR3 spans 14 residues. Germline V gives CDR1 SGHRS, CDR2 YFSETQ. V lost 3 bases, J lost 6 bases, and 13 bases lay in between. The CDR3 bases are TGCGCCAGCAGCTCAGGGGACTCGGCTCAGCCCCAGCATTTT. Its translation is CASSSGDSAQPQHF.

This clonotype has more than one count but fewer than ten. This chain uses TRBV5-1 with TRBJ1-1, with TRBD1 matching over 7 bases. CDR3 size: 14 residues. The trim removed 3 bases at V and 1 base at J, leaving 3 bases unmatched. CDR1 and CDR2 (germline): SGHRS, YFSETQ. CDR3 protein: CASSSTGWNTEAFF. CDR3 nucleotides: TGCGCCAGCAGCTCGACAGGGTGGAACACTGAAGCTTTCTTT.

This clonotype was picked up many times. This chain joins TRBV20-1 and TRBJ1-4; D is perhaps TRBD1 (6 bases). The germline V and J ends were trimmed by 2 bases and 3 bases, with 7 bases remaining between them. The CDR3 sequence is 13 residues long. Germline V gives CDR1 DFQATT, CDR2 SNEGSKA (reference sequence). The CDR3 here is CSARRGANEKLFF. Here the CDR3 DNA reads TGCAGTGCTAGAAGGGGGGCTAATGAAAAACTGTTTTTT.

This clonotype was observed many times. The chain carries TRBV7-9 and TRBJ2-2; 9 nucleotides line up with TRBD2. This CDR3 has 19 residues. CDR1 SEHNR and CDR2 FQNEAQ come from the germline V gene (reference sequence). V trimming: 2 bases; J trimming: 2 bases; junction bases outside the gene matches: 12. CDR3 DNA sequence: TGTGCCAGCAGCTTATTGGGTCTAGCGGGGACTCCAAACACCGGGGAGCTGTTTTTT. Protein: CASSLLGLAGTPNTGELFF.

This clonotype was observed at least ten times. For the CDR3, the DNA is TGTGCCAGCAGCCCTTGGGGGGGCAATCAGCCCCAGCATTTT. Encoded protein: CASSPWGGNQPQHF. The rearrangement links TRBV5-6 to TRBJ1-5; maybe TRBD1 (5 bases). The CDR3 is 14 residues long. The ends were cut back, 4 bases at V and 2 bases at J, with 10 bases in the middle. Looked up from germline, CDR1 is SGHDT and CDR2 is YYEEEE.

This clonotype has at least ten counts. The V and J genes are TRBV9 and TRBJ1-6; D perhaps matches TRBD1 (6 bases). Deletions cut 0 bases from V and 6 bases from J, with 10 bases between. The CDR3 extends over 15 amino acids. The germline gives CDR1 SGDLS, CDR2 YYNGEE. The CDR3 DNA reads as TGTGCCAGCAGCGTAGAAGGGACATCTAATTCACCCCTCCACTTT. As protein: CASSVEGTSNSPLHF. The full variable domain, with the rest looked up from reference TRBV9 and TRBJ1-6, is DSGVTQTPKHLITATGQRVTLRCSPRSGDLSVYWYQQSLDQGLQFLIQYYNGEERAKGNILERFSAQQFPDLHSELNLSSLELGDSALYFCASSVEGTSNSPLHFGNGTRLTVT.

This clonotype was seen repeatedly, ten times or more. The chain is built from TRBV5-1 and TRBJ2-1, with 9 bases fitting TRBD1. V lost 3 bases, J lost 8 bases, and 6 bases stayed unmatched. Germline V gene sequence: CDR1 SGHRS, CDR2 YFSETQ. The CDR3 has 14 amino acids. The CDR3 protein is CASSSIRDRDEQFF. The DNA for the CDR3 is TGCGCCAGCAGCTCGATCCGGGACAGGGATGAGCAGTTCTTC.

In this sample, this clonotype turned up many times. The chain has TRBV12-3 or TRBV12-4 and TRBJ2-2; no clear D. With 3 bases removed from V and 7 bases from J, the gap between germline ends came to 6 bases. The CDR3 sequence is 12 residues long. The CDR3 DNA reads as TGTGCCAGCAGTTTGGTCATCGGGGAGCTGTTTTTT. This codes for CASSLVIGELFF.

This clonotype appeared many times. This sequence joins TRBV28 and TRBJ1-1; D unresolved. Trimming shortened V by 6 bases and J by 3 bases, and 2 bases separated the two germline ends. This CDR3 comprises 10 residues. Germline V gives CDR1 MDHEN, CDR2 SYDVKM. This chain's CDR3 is CASRDTEAFF. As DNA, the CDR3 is TGTGCCAGCAGGGACACTGAAGCTTTCTTT.

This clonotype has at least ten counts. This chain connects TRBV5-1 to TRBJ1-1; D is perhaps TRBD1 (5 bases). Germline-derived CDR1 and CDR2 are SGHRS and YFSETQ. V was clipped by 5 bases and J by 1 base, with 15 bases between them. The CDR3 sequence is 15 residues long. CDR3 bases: TGCGCCAGCAGGAGGGTCGGGGACGGGAACACTGAAGCTTTCTTT. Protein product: CASRRVGDGNTEAFF.

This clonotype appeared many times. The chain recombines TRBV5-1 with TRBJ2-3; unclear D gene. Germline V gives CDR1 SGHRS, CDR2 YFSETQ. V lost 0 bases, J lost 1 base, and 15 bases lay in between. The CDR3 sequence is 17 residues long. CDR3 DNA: TGCGCCAGCAGCTTGGGCGGATGGGTTCGCGGCACAGATACGCAGTATTTT. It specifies CASSLGGWVRGTDTQYF. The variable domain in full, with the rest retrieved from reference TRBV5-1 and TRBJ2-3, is KAGVTQTPRYLIKTRGQQVTLSCSPISGHRSVSWYQQTPGQGLQFLFEYFSETQRNKGNFPGRFSGRQFSNSRSEMNVSTLELGDSALYLCASSLGGWVRGTDTQYFGPGTRLTVL.

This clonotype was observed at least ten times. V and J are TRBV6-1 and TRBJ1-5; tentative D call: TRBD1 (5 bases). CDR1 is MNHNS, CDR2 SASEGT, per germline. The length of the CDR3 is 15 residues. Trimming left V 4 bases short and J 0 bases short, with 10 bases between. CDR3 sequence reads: CASSAGGTSNQPQHF. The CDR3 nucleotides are TGTGCCAGCAGTGCTGGAGGGACTAGCAATCAGCCCCAGCATTTT.